This entry features one T cell receptor beta chain sequence. Its cognate antigen is unknown. With 1 base removed from V and 8 bases from J, the gap between germline ends came to 11 bases. This CDR3 is 13 amino acids long. Germline V CDR1 and CDR2: SGHTA, FQGNSA. These data come from a study of T cells after yellow fever vaccination. Study findings and constraints: Reappearance after the booster was observed for most primary-vaccination clones (roughly 97% CD4, just over 85% CD8). Some clonotypes were seen in both the CD4 and the CD8 compartments. These made up a small share and likely arose from convergent recombination. Highly abundant clonotypes carried over from the bulk population could end up in FACS-sorted repertoires as contaminants.

By 5'RACE template switching, TCR cDNA was produced, with a universal primer site and UMIs added in the process. Via MiXCR, TCRdb re-called the 5' RACE reads, giving one row per CDR3 protein. The sample records a few hundred thousand distinct CDR3 sequences, 17% being singletons. The receptor was derived from a man between 18 and 29 years old who received the YFV17D yellow fever vaccine. This sample comprised PBMCs, obtained 5 days after the first yellow fever vaccination. The chain joins TRBV7-2 to TRBJ1-2; maybe TRBD1 (5 bases). The CDR3 DNA reads TGTGCCAGCAGCTTAGGGGGGGTGGGAGGCTACACCTTC. This translates into CASSLGGVGGYTF.